The present T cell receptor beta chain was sequenced within a study of T cell responses to AZD1222 COVID-19 vaccine. Study outcomes and limitations: Vaccine-associated CD4 TCRs spanned spike, dominant at 160-218 and 743-854.

Analysis merged second doses at about 4 or about 12 weeks. The CDR3 sequence is 17 residues long. Germline assignment: CDR1 MGHRA and CDR2 YSYEKL. Trimming took off 2 bases at V and 4 bases at J, with 20 bases between the two ends. Sequencing used immunoSEQ multiplex PCR; TCRdb keeps in-frame clones, though not all of them. The sample has roughly 120,000 clones, 88% seen once. A note on this clone: The antigen is undetermined.

The TCR was taken from an adult who received the AZD1222 COVID-19 vaccine. J is TRBJ1-2 and V is TRBV4-1, with D possibly matching TRBD1 (5 bases). The specimen was peripheral blood, collected 28 days after the second AZD1222 dose. DNA of the CDR3: TGCGCCAGCAGCCAATCCGGGACCGGAGCACCCACCTATGGCTACACCTTC. Protein sequence: CASSQSGTGAPTYGYTF.